The clone carrying this T cell receptor (beta chain) was detected a few times. Its antigen remains unknown. CD4 T cells were positively selected, then CD8 T cells from the CD4-negative fraction. The data derive from a study of naive and memory T cell subsets. Study-wide results and limits: TCR abundance followed a power law differing between naive and memory subsets. Activation and differentiation may alter RNA-based TCR counts. Clonotypes here are unpaired alpha or beta chain sequences.

Two oligonucleotides, mixed equimolar, formed the beta constant-region primer covering TRBC1 and TRBC2. Ligated cDNA was amplified by four rounds of PCR with nested alpha and beta constant-region primers and SP2. TCRdb processed the UMI-ligation and nested PCR reads anew with MiXCR; each CDR3 protein has one entry. The sample consists of about 120,000 distinct CDR3 sequences, 36% of them appearing once. CDR3 size: 12 residues. Per germline, CDR1 SGHKS and CDR2 YYEKEE (reference sequence). V was pared by 4 bases and J by 4 bases, with 9 bases between. The chain combines TRBV5-5 with TRBJ2-7, with D uncertain. Sequenced input: central memory CD4+ T cells from blood. The sequence came from a human donor in good health. CDR3 sequence (DNA): TGTGCCAGCAGCCTGACTTTATACGAGCAGTACTTC. It codes for CASSLTLYEQYF. Full variable domain (rest looked up from reference TRBV5-5 and TRBJ2-7): DAGVTQSPTHLIKTRGQQVTLRCSPISGHKSVSWYQQVLGQGPQFIFQYYEKEERGRGNFPDRFSARQFPNYSSELNVNALLLGDSALYLCASSLTLYEQYFGPGTRLTVT.